This T cell receptor beta chain was observed in a study of patients and donors after allogeneic stem cell transplantation. The CDR3 runs to 12 residues. CDR1 and CDR2 from the germline V gene are MGHDK and SYGVNS. Trimming pared 8 bases from V and 2 bases from J, leaving 10 bases between. One entry per CDR3 protein results from TCRdb running MiXCR on the RT-PCR reads. The table shows about 960,000 distinct CDR3 sequences, with over 15% occurring only once. The clonotype was recovered from a human donor who was either an allogeneic HSCT recipient or a stem cell or donor lymphocyte infusion donor (not recorded which). It is not recorded whose cells these are; they may come from a transplant donor. Sequencing used blood, either unsorted or a sorted T cell fraction (not recorded which). V usage is TRBV25-1 and J usage is TRBJ2-7, with a tentative D call TRBD1 (6 bases). The CDR3 is CASGQRTYEQYF. DNA for the CDR3: TGTGCCAGCGGACAGAGAACCTACGAGCAGTACTTC.